One sample yielded the 27 T cell receptor beta chains listed below, sequenced in a study of human T cells and chemical hapten exposure. Time point defined: patch test 1, 2 weeks after DPC sensitization. Treatment given: therapeutic diphenylcyclopropenone sensitization with weekly scalp DPC. TCRdb processed the RACE reads anew with MiXCR; each CDR3 protein has one entry. The data contain some 190,000 distinct CDR3 sequences, about 22% of them singletons. The sequences come from whole blood, collected in connection with sensitization to the hapten diphenylcyclopropenone (DPC). The source of these receptors is a woman aged 45-65 years with alopecia areata. Some clones in this sample may be carry-over from other donors' samples.

The chain combines TRBV5-1 with TRBJ1-1, with a possible D match to TRBD1 (5 bases). Trimming stripped 0 bases from V and 3 bases from J, with 15 bases between. CDR1 and CDR2 (germline): SGHRS, YFSETQ. The CDR3 consists of 16 residues. The CDR3 spells CASSLAGGGGDTEAFF. The CDR3 DNA reads TGCGCCAGCAGCTTGGCCGGCGGGGGAGGGGACACTGAAGCTTTCTTT.

This clonotype was counted only a few times. This chain connects TRBV20-1 to TRBJ2-5; D tentatively reads TRBD1 or TRBD2 (5 bases each). Germline values: CDR1 DFQATT, CDR2 SNEGSKA (reference sequence). The CDR3 sequence is 14 residues long. With 6 bases removed from V and 3 bases from J, the gap between germline ends came to 17 bases. CDR3: CSALHAGTEETQYF. CDR3 nucleotide sequence: TGCAGTGCCCTACATGCCGGGACGGAAGAGACCCAGTACTTC.

The rearrangement joins TRBV9 to TRBJ2-3, with D maybe TRBD1 (6 bases). The CDR3 contains 15 residues. The germline gives CDR1 SGDLS, CDR2 YYNGEE. V was cut by 3 bases and J by 0 bases, with 11 bases left in between. The CDR3 loop is CASSAWDTSTDTQYF. In DNA, the CDR3 is TGTGCCAGCAGCGCCTGGGACACGAGCACAGATACGCAGTATTTT.

This chain uses TRBV20-1 with TRBJ2-3, with D unresolved. V was trimmed by 6 bases and J by 4 bases, leaving 11 bases between them. Per germline, CDR1 DFQATT and CDR2 SNEGSKA (reference sequence). CDR3 length equals 12 residues. The CDR3 nucleotides read TGCAGTGCCATTGATAGGGCAGATACGCAGTATTTT. Translating gives CSAIDRADTQYF.

This clonotype has more than one count but fewer than ten. V and J are TRBV7-2 and TRBJ1-2, with TRBD1 matching over 10 bases. The junction had 5 bases not matched to a gene; V was cut back by 6 bases and J by 4 bases. The germline V gene encodes CDR1 SGHTA and CDR2 FQGNSA. The CDR3 extends over 14 amino acids. CDR3 region: CASRAGQGIYGYTF. The DNA for the CDR3 is TGTGCCAGCAGGGCGGGACAGGGGATCTATGGCTACACCTTC.

This clonotype came up many times. The chain carries TRBV24-1 and TRBJ1-1; no clear D gene. CDR1 is KGHDR and CDR2 is SFDVKD in the germline V gene. This CDR3 is built from 18 residues. Trimming left V 0 bases short and J 1 base short, with 17 bases between. CDR3 amino acids: CATSDLHRLGRPNTEAFF. For the CDR3, the DNA is TGTGCCACCAGTGATTTGCACCGTTTGGGGAGGCCGAACACTGAAGCTTTCTTT.

This clonotype was detected only a few times. This chain connects TRBV5-1 to TRBJ2-1, with 15 bases lining up with TRBD2. The germline V gene encodes CDR1 SGHRS and CDR2 YFSETQ. V was pared by 4 bases and J by 3 bases, with 8 bases of the junction left unmatched. The CDR3 sequence is 18 residues long. CDR3 in amino acids: CASSQGTSGRSGYNEQFF. For the CDR3, the DNA is TGCGCCAGCAGCCAAGGGACTAGCGGGAGGTCCGGCTACAATGAGCAGTTCTTC.

This clonotype occurred a few times. V gene TRBV11-2 combines with J gene TRBJ2-2; 10 bases align to TRBD2. Unmatched junction bases numbered 11, after V lost 4 bases and J lost 3 bases. The CDR3 length is 18 residues. Germline CDR1 reads SGHAT; CDR2 reads FQNNGV. CDR3 sequence (DNA): TGTGCCAGCAGCTCCCAGCCGTTAGCGGGAGGACACACCGGGGAGCTGTTTTTT. Translating it yields CASSSQPLAGGHTGELFF.

The CDR3 reads CASRKRDLEGNEQFF. The CDR3 nucleotides read TGTGCCAGCCGAAAACGGGACCTGGAAGGGAATGAGCAGTTCTTC. The rearrangement uses TRBV2 and TRBJ2-1; D is tentatively TRBD1 or TRBD2 (5 bases each). The CDR3 sequence is 15 residues long. The V end was cut by 8 bases, the J end by 7 bases, with 21 bases between. Germline lookup yields CDR1 SNHLY and CDR2 FYNNEI.

The chain has TRBV24-1 and TRBJ2-1; D not certain. Germline V lookup: CDR1 KGHDR, CDR2 SFDVKD. CDR3 size: 16 residues. V dropped 6 bases and J dropped 10 bases, with 24 bases sitting between them. CDR3 bases: TGTGCCACCAGTTTCGGTTCTGGGGAAGGTGAGGTCGAGCAGTTCTTC. It encodes CATSFGSGEGEVEQFF.

The chain employs TRBV6-5 and TRBJ2-3; weak D call: TRBD2 (6 bases). CDR3 length equals 15 residues. Germline V gene data show CDR1 as MNHEY and CDR2 as SVGAGI. V was pared by 4 bases and J by 5 bases, with 16 bases between. CDR3 coding DNA: TGTGCCAGCAGTTTAGAACGGGAGATGGGAGATACGCAGTATTTT. Its protein product is CASSLEREMGDTQYF.

This rearrangement joins TRBV19 to TRBJ2-7; no clear D gene. V was pared by 0 bases and J by 2 bases, with 2 bases between. The CDR3 is made up of 12 amino acids. Germline V CDR1 and CDR2: LNHDA, SQIVND (reference sequence). The CDR3 DNA reads as TGTGCCAGTAGTATAGATCCCTACGAGCAGTACTTC. It yields the protein CASSIDPYEQYF.

The sample holds a few counts of this clonotype. The chain uses TRBV5-1 and TRBJ2-2, with D unresolved. The CDR3 covers 17 residues. The germline V and J ends were trimmed by 0 bases and 4 bases, with 16 bases remaining between them. CDR1 and CDR2 from the germline V gene are SGHRS and YFSETQ. The CDR3 nucleotides read TGCGCCAGCAGCTTGGGGTTAGACACAACAACCACCGGGGAGCTGTTTTTT. Encoded protein: CASSLGLDTTTTGELFF. The entire variable domain, with the rest obtained from reference TRBV5-1 and TRBJ2-2, is as follows: KAGVTQTPRYLIKTRGQQVTLSCSPISGHRSVSWYQQTPGQGLQFLFEYFSETQRNKGNFPGRFSGRQFSNSRSEMNVSTLELGDSALYLCASSLGLDTTTTGELFFGEGSRLTVL.

This rearrangement joins TRBV20-1 to TRBJ2-1; 11 bases map to TRBD2. Unmatched junction bases numbered 11, after V lost 6 bases and J lost 7 bases. CDR1 is DFQATT and CDR2 is SNEGSKA in the germline V gene (reference sequence). The CDR3 is 15 amino acids. Written as DNA, the CDR3 is TGCAGTGCCTCCCCCGGGACTAGCGGTCCTAATGAGCAGTTCTTC. It encodes CSASPGTSGPNEQFF.

The chain joins TRBV11-2 to TRBJ2-7; 13 bases line up with TRBD2. Germline V gives CDR1 SGHAT, CDR2 FQNNGV. The CDR3 spans 15 residues. V dropped 6 bases and J dropped 2; count of bases not matched to a gene: 4. The CDR3 sequence: CASSSGTSGTYEQYF. CDR3 nucleotide sequence: TGTGCCAGCAGTAGTGGGACTAGCGGGACCTACGAGCAGTACTTC.

The chain has TRBV29-1 and TRBJ2-3, with D possibly called TRBD1 or TRBD2 (5 bases each). Germline V lookup: CDR1 SQVTM, CDR2 ANQGSEA. This CDR3 comprises 15 residues. Trimming pared 7 bases from V and 5 bases from J, leaving 22 bases between. The CDR3 DNA is TGCAGCGCCGGGACCAGTGGTCCCCGGGGAGATACGCAGTATTTT. Protein product: CSAGTSGPRGDTQYF.

The CDR3 protein is CSVWTGPGTDTQYF. CDR3 in DNA: TGCAGCGTCTGGACAGGTCCGGGCACAGATACGCAGTATTTT. The V gene is TRBV29-1, the J gene TRBJ2-3; 7 nucleotides agree with TRBD1. CDR3 length: 14 amino acids. Germline values: CDR1 SQVTM, CDR2 ANQGSEA. V shed 6 bases, J shed 1 base, and the junction held 7 bases outside the gene matches.

The chain couples TRBV9 to TRBJ2-1, with 8 nucleotides matching TRBD2. The J segment lost 0 bases and the V segment lost 0 bases, leaving 8 bases of the junction unmatched. This CDR3 contains 18 residues. Germline V lookup: CDR1 SGDLS, CDR2 YYNGEE. The CDR3 sequence is CASSVGDELAVSYNEQFF. The DNA for the CDR3 is TGTGCCAGCAGCGTAGGGGATGAACTAGCGGTCTCCTACAATGAGCAGTTCTTC.

This clonotype occurred a few times. The rearrangement uses TRBV7-2 and TRBJ2-7; TRBD1 might be the D (6 bases). The CDR3 is 13 amino acids. V was cut by 3 bases and J by 6 bases, with 12 bases left in between. In germline, CDR1 is SGHTA, CDR2 FQGNSA. The CDR3 DNA reads as TGTGCCAGCAGCTTGGGGGCTAGAGTCGAGCAGTACTTC. Amino acids: CASSLGARVEQYF.

This chain connects TRBV20-1 to TRBJ2-2; 8 nucleotides align to TRBD1. CDR3 size: 16 residues. Trimming took 0 bases from V and 5 from J; bases not matched to a gene: 8. Germline CDR1 and CDR2: DFQATT and SNEGSKA (reference sequence). CDR3 sequence reads: CSARDSGTGPTGELFF. CDR3 DNA sequence: TGCAGTGCTAGAGATTCAGGGACAGGCCCAACCGGGGAGCTGTTTTTT.

This rearrangement joins TRBV20-1 to TRBJ2-3, with a tentative D call TRBD1 (6 bases). CDR3 length: 15 amino acids. V was clipped by 8 bases and J by 4 bases, with 22 bases between them. The germline V gene encodes CDR1 DFQATT and CDR2 SNEGSKA (reference sequence). CDR3 nucleotides: TGCAGTTCAAATCACGAGACAGGAGTACCAGATACGCAGTATTTT. Translated, it gives CSSNHETGVPDTQYF.

This clonotype was picked up a small number of times. The genes are TRBV12-3 or TRBV12-4 and TRBJ1-2; 7 bases are shared with TRBD1. With V trimmed by 5 bases and J by 12 bases, 9 bases remained unmatched. CDR3 size: 12 residues. The CDR3 sequence: CASSPQGTANTF. The CDR3 region has the DNA TGTGCCAGCAGTCCCCAGGGGACAGCCAACACCTTC.

The chain combines TRBV20-1 with TRBJ2-1; TRBD2 matches 15 bases. The V segment lost 6 bases and the J segment 8 bases; nucleotides outside the gene matches: 5. Germline CDR1 DFQATT, CDR2 SNEGSKA (reference sequence). The CDR3 is made up of 14 amino acids. The CDR3 sequence is CSAGLAGGGDEQFF. DNA of the CDR3: TGCAGTGCGGGACTAGCGGGAGGCGGGGATGAGCAGTTCTTC.

This clonotype occurred many times. The chain joins TRBV29-1 to TRBJ2-7; TRBD1 agrees at 8 bases. The CDR3 runs 15 residues. The germline V gene has CDR1 SQVTM and CDR2 ANQGSEA. J lost 5 bases, V lost 4 bases, and 13 bases had no gene match. The CDR3 sequence is CSVGGTGTSRNEQYF. The CDR3 DNA is TGCAGCGTTGGAGGGACAGGAACATCCCGCAACGAGCAGTACTTC.

This clonotype was observed a few times. The rearrangement joins TRBV5-1 to TRBJ2-1; D gene unclear. CDR3 length equals 16 residues. Germline CDR1 SGHRS, CDR2 YFSETQ. Trimming left V 4 bases short and J 1 base short, with 15 bases between. This CDR3 is CASSPSPGGSYNEQFF. CDR3 coding DNA: TGCGCCAGCAGCCCCTCCCCGGGTGGTTCCTACAATGAGCAGTTCTTC.

The chain has TRBV5-1 and TRBJ2-7; possibly TRBD1 or TRBD2 for D (5 bases each). The CDR3 loop spans 17 amino acids. Trimming removed 4 bases from V and 5 bases from J, with 25 bases in between. Germline CDR1 and CDR2: SGHRS and YFSETQ. The CDR3 here is CASSPDSSAARGDEQYF. The DNA for the CDR3 is TGCGCCAGCAGCCCCGACTCATCGGCAGCGAGGGGCGACGAGCAGTACTTC.

This clonotype was found a few times. The genes are TRBV5-5 and TRBJ2-7; D perhaps matches TRBD2 (6 bases). V was clipped by 5 bases and J by 4 bases, with 19 bases between them. CDR1 and CDR2 from the germline V gene are SGHKS and YYEKEE (reference sequence). The CDR3 contains 15 residues. The CDR3 loop is CASSTELGEVYEQYF. In DNA, the CDR3 is TGTGCCAGCAGTACTGAACTAGGGGAGGTTTACGAGCAGTACTTC.